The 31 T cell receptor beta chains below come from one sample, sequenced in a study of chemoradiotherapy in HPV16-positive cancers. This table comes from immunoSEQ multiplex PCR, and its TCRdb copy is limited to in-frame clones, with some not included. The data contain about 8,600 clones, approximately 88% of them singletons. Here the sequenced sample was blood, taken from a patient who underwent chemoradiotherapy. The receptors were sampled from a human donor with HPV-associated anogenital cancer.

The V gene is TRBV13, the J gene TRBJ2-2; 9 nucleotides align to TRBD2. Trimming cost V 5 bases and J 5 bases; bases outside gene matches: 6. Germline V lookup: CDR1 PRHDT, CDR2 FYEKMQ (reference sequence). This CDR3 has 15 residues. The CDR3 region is CASSPAGGWTGELFF. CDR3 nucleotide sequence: TGTGCCAGCAGCCCAGCGGGGGGCTGGACCGGGGAGCTGTTTTTT.

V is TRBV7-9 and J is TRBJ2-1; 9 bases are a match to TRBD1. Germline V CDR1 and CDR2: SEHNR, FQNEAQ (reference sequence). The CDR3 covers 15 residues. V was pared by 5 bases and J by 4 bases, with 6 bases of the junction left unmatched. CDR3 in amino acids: CASSPPGQGYNEQFF. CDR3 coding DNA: TGTGCCAGCAGCCCCCCCGGACAGGGGTACAATGAGCAGTTCTTC.

CDR3 residues: CASTPGGGAVDTQYF. CDR3 in DNA: TGTGCCAGCACTCCTGGCGGGGGGGCGGTAGATACGCAGTATTTT. This chain links TRBV7-9 with TRBJ2-3; TRBD2 matches 9 bases. J was trimmed by 5 bases and V by 7 bases; bases with no gene match: 10. In germline, CDR1 is SEHNR, CDR2 FQNEAQ (reference sequence). This CDR3 has 15 residues. Supplemented by reference TRBV7-9 and TRBJ2-3, the full variable domain reads DTGVSQNPRHKITKRGQNVTFRCDPISEHNRLYWYRQTLGQGPEFLTYFQNEAQLEKSRLLSDRFSAERPKGSFSTLEIQRTEQGDSAMYLCASTPGGGAVDTQYFGPGTRLTVL.

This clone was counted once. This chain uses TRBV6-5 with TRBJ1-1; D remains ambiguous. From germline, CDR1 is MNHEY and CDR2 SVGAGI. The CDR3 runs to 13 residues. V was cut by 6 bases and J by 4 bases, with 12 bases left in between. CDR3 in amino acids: CASRQSSLTEAFF. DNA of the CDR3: TGTGCCAGCAGACAGTCTTCTCTCACTGAAGCTTTCTTT.

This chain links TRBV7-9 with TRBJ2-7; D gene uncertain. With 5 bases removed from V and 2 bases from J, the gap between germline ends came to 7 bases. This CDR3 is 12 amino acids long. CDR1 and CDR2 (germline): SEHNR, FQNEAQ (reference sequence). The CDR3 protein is CASSPRPYEQYF. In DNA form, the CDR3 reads TGTGCCAGCAGCCCCCGACCCTACGAGCAGTACTTC.

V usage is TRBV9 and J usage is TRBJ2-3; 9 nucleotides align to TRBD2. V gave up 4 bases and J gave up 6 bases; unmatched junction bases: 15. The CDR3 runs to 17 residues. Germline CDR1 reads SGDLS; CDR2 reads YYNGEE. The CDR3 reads CASSPFGSGGSTDTQYF. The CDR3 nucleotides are TGTGCCAGCAGCCCCTTCGGAAGCGGGGGGTCTACTGATACGCAGTATTTT.

In nucleotides, the CDR3 is TGTGCCAGCAGTTCCCGCCGGACAGGGAACTATGGCTACACCTTC. Its translation is CASSSRRTGNYGYTF. The rearrangement links TRBV6-5 to TRBJ1-2, with 8 bases aligning to TRBD1. Germline loops: CDR1 MNHEY, CDR2 SVGAGI. This CDR3 is built from 15 residues. The V segment lost 4 bases and the J segment 2 bases; nucleotides outside the gene matches: 6.

The CDR3 sequence: CASSPSGGARYEQYF. CDR3 sequence (DNA): TGTGCCAGCAGCCCTAGCGGGGGAGCCAGATACGAGCAGTACTTC. The V and J genes are TRBV7-2 and TRBJ2-7; the match to TRBD2 covers 10 bases. Germline V CDR1 and CDR2: SGHTA, FQGNSA. Trimming took 5 bases from V and 4 from J; bases not matched to a gene: 8. The CDR3 has 15 amino acids.

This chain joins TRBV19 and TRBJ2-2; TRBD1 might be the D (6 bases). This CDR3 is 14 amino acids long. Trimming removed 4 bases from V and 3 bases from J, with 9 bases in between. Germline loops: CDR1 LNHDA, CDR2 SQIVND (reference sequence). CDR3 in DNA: TGTGCCAGTAGTACGACAGGATACACCGGGGAGCTGTTTTTT. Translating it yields CASSTTGYTGELFF.

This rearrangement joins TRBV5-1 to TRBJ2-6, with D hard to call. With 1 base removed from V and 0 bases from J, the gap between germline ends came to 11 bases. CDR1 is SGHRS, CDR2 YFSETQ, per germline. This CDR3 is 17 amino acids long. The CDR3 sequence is CASSLMSVGSGANVLTF. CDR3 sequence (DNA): TGCGCCAGCAGCTTGATGTCAGTCGGCTCTGGGGCCAACGTCCTGACTTTC.

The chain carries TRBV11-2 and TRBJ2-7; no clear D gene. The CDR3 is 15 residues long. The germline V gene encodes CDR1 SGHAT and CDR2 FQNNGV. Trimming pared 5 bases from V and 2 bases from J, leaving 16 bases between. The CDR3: CASSQSPVLTYEQYV. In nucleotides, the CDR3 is TGTGCCAGCAGCCAAAGCCCGGTACTCACCTACGAGCAGTACGTC.

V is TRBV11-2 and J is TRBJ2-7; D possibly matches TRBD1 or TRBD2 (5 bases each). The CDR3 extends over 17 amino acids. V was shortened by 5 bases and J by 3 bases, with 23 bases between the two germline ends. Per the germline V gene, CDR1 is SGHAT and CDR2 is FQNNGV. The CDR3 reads CASSARKGTGKYYEQYV. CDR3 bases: TGTGCCAGCAGCGCACGAAAAGGGACCGGAAAATACTACGAGCAGTACGTC.

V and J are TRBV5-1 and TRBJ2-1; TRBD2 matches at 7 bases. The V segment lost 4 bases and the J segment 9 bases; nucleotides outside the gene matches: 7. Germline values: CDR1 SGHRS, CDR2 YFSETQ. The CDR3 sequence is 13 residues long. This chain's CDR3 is CASSLGLVSEQFF. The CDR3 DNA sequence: TGCGCCAGCAGCCTAGGACTAGTCAGTGAGCAGTTCTTC.

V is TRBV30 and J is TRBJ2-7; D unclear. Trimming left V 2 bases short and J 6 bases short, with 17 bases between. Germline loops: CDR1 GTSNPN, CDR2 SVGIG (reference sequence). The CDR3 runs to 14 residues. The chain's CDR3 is CAWSRAPKRSEQYV. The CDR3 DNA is TGTGCCTGGAGTCGAGCCCCGAAGAGGAGCGAGCAGTACGTC.

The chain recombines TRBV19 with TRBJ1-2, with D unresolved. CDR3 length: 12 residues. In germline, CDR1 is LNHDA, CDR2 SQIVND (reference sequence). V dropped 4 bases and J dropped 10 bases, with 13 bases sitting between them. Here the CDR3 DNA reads TGTGCCAGTAGTACTCGAGGTAGTACCTACACCTTC. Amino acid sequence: CASSTRGSTYTF.

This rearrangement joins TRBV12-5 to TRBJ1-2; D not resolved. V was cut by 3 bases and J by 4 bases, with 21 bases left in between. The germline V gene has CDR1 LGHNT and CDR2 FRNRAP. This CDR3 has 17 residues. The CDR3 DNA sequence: TGTGCTAGTGGTTTTGTTCTCCATGGCGCGGAAGTCTATGGCTACACCTTC. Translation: CASGFVLHGAEVYGYTF.

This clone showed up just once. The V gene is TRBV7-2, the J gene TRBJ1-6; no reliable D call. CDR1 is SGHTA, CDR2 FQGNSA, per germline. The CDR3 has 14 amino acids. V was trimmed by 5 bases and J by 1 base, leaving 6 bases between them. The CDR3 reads CASSLGSYNSPLHF. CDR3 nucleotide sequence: TGTGCCAGCAGCCTAGGTTCCTATAATTCACCCCTCCACTTT. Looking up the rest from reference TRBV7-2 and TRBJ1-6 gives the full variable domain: GAGVSQSPSNKVTEKGKDVELRCDPISGHTALYWYRQSLGQGLEFLIYFQGNSAPDKSGLPSDRFSAERTGGSVSTLTIQRTQQEDSAVYLCASSLGSYNSPLHFGNGTRLTVT.

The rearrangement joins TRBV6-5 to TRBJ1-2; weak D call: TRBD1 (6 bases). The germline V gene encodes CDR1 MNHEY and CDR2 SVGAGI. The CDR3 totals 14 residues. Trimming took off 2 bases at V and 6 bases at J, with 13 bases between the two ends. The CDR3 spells CASSYPGTGNGYTF. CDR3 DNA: TGTGCCAGCAGTTACCCCGGCACAGGGAATGGCTACACCTTC.

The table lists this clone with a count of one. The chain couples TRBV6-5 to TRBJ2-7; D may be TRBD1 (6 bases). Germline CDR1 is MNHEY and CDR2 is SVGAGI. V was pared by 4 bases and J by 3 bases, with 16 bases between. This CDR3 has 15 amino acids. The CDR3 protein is CASSFPGGQIYEQYV. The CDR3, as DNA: TGTGCCAGCAGTTTTCCCGGCGGACAGATCTACGAGCAGTACGTC.

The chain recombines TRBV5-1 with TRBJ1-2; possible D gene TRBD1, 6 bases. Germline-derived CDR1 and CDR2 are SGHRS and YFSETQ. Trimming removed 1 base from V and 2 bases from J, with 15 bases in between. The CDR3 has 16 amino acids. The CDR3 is CASSLSLLGGNYGYTF. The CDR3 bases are TGCGCCAGCAGCTTGAGCCTTCTGGGGGGCAACTATGGCTACACCTTC.

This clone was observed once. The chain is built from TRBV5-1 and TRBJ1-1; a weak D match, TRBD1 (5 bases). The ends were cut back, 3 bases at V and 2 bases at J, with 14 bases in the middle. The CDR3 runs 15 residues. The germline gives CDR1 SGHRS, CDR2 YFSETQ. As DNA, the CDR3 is TGCGCCAGCAGCTCAAGGGGAAGGACAAACACTGAAGCTTTCTTT. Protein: CASSSRGRTNTEAFF.

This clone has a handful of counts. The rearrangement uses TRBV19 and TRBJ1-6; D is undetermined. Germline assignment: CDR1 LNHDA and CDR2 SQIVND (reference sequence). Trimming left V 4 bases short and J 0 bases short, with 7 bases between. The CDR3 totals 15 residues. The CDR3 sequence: CASSTTASYNSPLHF. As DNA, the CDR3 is TGTGCCAGTAGTACTACAGCCTCCTATAATTCACCCCTCCACTTT.

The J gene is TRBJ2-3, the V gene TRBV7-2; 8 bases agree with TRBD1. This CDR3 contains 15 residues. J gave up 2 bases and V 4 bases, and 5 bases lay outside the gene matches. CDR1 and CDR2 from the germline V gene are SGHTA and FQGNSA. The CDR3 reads CASSSETGDTDTQYF. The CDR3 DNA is TGTGCCAGCAGCTCAGAGACAGGGGACACAGATACGCAGTATTTT.

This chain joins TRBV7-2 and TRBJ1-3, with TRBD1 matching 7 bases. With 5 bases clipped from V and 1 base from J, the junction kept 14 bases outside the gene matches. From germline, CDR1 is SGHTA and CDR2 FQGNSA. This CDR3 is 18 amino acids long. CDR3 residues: CASSGGTATSLSGNTIYF. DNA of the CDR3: TGTGCCAGCAGCGGCGGGACAGCAACGTCCTTATCTGGAAACACCATATATTTT.

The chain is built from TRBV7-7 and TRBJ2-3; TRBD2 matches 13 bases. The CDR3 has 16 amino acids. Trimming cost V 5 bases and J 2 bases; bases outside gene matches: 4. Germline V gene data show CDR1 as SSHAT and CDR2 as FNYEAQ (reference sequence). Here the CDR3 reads CASSTGTSGDTDTQYF. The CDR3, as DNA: TGTGCCAGCAGCACCGGGACTAGCGGGGACACAGATACGCAGTATTTT.

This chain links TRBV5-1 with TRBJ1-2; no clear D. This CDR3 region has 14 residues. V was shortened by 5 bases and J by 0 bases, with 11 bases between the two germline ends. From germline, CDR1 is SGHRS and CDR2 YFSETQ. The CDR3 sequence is CASSGQPSNYGYTF. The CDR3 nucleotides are TGCGCCAGCAGTGGGCAGCCCTCTAACTATGGCTACACCTTC.

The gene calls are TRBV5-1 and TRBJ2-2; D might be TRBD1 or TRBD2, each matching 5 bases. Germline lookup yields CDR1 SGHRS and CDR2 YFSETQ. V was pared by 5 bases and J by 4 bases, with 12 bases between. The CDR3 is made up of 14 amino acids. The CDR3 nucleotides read TGCGCCAGCAGGACCGGGGCGAGCACCGGGGAGCTGTTTTTT. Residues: CASRTGASTGELFF.

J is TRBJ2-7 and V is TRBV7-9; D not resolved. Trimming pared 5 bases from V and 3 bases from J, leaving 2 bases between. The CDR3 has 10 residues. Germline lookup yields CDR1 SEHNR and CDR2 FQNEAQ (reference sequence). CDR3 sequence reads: CASSNYEQYF. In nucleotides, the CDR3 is TGTGCCAGCAGCAACTACGAGCAGTACTTC.

The CDR3 sequence is CASSQVTDFMNTEAFF. CDR3 coding DNA: TGCGCCAGCAGCCAAGTGACCGACTTTATGAACACTGAAGCTTTCTTT. V is TRBV4-3 and J is TRBJ1-1; D ambiguous. This CDR3 is built from 16 residues. The germline V and J ends were trimmed by 1 base and 0 bases, with 12 bases remaining between them. Germline V gene data show CDR1 as LGHNA and CDR2 as YSLEER.

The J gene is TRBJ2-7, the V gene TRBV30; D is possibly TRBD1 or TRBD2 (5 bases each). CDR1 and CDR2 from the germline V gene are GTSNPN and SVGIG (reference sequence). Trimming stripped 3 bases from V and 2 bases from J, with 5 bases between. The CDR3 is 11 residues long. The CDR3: CAWRGAYEQYF. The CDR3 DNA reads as TGTGCCTGGAGGGGGGCCTACGAGCAGTACTTC.

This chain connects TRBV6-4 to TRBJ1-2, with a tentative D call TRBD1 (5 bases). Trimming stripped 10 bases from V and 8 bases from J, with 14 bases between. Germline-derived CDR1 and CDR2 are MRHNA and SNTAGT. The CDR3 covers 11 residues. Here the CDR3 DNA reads TGTGCCAACGAAGGGGAAGAAGGCTACACCTTC. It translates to CANEGEEGYTF.